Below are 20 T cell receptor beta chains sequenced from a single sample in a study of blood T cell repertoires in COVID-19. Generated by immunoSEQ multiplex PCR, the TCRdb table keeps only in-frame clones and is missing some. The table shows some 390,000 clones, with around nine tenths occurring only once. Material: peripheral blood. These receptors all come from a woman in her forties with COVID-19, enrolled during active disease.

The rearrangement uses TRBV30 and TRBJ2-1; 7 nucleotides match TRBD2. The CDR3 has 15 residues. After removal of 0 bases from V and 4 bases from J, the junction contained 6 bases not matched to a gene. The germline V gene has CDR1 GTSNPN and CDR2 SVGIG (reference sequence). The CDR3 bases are TGTGCCTGGAGTGTAGTCGGGAGGCCTTACAATGAGCAGTTCTTC. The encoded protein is CAWSVVGRPYNEQFF.

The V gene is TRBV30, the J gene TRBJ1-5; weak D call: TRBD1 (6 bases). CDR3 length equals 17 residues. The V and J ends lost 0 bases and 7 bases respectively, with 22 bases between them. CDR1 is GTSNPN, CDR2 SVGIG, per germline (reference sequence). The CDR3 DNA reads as TGTGCCTGGAGTGTACGTGGCAGGGGCTCCCTAATGCAGCCCCAGCATTTT. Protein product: CAWSVRGRGSLMQPQHF. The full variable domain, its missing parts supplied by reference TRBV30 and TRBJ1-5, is SQTIHQWPATLVQPVGSPLSLECTVEGTSNPNLYWYRQAAGRGLQLLFYSVGIGQISSEVPQNLSASRPQDRQFILSSKKLLLSDSGFYLCAWSVRGRGSLMQPQHFGDGTRLSIL.

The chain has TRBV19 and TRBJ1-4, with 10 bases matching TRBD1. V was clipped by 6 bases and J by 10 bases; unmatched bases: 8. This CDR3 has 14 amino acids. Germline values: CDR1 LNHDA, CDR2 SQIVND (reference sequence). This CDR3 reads CASRPRQGAAKLFF. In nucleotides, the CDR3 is TGTGCCAGTAGGCCTCGACAGGGGGCTGCAAAACTGTTTTTT.

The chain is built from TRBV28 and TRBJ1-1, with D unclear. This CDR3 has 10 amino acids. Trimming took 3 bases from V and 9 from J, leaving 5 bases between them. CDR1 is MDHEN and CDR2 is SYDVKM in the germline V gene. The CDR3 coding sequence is TGTGCCAGCAGTTTCAACAAAGCTTTCTTT. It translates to CASSFNKAFF.

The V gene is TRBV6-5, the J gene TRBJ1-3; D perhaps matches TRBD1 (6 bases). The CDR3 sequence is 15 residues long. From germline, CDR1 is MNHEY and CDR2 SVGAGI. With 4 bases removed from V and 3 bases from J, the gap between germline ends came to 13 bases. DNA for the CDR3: TGTGCCAGCAGTTCCCTAGGGGGAAGTGGAAACACCATATATTTT. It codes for CASSSLGGSGNTIYF.

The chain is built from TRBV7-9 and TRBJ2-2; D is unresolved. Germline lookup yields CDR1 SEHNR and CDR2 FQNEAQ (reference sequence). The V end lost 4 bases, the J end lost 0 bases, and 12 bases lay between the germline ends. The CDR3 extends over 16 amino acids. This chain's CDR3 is CASSSLGSANTGELFF. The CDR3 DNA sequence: TGTGCCAGCAGCTCCCTCGGCAGCGCGAACACCGGGGAGCTGTTTTTT.

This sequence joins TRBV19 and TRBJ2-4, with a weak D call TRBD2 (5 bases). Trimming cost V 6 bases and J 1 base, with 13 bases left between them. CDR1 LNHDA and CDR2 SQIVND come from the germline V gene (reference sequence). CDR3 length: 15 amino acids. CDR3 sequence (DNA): TGTGCCAGTAGGACTACTGGAGTGGCCAAAAACATTCAGTACTTC. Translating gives CASRTTGVAKNIQYF.

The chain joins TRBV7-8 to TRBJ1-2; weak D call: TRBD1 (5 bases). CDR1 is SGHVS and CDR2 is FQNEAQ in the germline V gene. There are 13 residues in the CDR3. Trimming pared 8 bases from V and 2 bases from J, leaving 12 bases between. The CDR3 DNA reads TGTGCCAGCGGCCCCAGGGAAAACTATGGCTACACCTTC. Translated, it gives CASGPRENYGYTF.

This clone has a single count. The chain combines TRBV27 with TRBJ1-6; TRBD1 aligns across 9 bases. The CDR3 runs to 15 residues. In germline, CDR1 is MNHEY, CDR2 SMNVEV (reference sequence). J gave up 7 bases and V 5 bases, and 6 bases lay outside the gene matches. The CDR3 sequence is CASSRDRAANSPLHF. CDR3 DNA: TGTGCCAGCAGTCGGGACAGGGCTGCAAATTCACCCCTCCACTTT.

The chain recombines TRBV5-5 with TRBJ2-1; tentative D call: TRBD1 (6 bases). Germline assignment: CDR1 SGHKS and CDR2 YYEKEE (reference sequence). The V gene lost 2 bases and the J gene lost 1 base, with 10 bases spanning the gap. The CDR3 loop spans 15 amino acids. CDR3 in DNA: TGTGCCAGCAGCTTAACCGGGACATCCTACAATGAGCAGTTCTTC. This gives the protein CASSLTGTSYNEQFF.

Here the CDR3 DNA reads TGTGCCAGCAGTTCACCAGGCGAAAACTATGGCTACACCTTC. Amino acid sequence: CASSSPGENYGYTF. The chain recombines TRBV28 with TRBJ1-2; the D is unclear. The length of the CDR3 is 14 residues. Germline assignment: CDR1 MDHEN and CDR2 SYDVKM. Trimming removed 4 bases from V and 2 bases from J, with 11 bases in between.

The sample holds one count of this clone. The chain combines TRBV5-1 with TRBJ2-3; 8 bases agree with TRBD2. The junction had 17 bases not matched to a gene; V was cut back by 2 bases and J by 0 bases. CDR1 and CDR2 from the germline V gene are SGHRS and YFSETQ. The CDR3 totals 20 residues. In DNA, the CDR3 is TGCGCCAGCAGCTTTACTAGCGGTGGCTTACTCAGGACTAGCACAGATACGCAGTATTTT. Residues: CASSFTSGGLLRTSTDTQYF.

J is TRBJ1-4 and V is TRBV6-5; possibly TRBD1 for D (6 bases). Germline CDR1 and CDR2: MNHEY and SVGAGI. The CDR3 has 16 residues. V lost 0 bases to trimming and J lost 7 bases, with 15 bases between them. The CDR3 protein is CASSYSMGGPGEKLFF. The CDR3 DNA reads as TGTGCCAGCAGTTACTCGATGGGGGGGCCGGGTGAAAAACTGTTTTTT.

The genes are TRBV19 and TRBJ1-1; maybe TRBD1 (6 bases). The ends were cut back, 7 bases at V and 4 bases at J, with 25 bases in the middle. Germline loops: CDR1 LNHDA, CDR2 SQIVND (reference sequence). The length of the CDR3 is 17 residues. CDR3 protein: CASILSGQLLVGTEAFF. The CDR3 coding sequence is TGTGCCAGTATATTGAGCGGACAGCTACTTGTAGGCACTGAAGCTTTCTTT.

CDR3 in DNA: TGTGCCAGCTCACCATTGGGGGGGAGAGATACGCAGTATTTT. It specifies CASSPLGGRDTQYF. The chain couples TRBV18 to TRBJ2-3, with 7 bases fitting TRBD2. Germline CDR1 KGHSH, CDR2 LQKENI. The CDR3 consists of 14 residues. The V segment lost 2 bases and the J segment 5 bases; nucleotides outside the gene matches: 4. The complete variable domain, with remaining parts taken from reference TRBV18 and TRBJ2-3, reads NAGVMQNPRHLVRRRGQEARLRCSPMKGHSHVYWYRQLPEEGLKFMVYLQKENIIDESGMPKERFSAEFPKEGPSILRIQQVVRGDSAAYFCASSPLGGRDTQYFGPGTRLTVL.

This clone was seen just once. The CDR3 DNA follows: TGTGCCAGCAGCTTAGATCGTACGGGGGGGAGGGAGACCCAGTACTTC. Residues: CASSLDRTGGRETQYF. The chain couples TRBV7-2 to TRBJ2-5, with 8 bases that match TRBD2. This CDR3 is 16 amino acids long. Per the germline V gene, CDR1 is SGHTA and CDR2 is FQGNSA. V was clipped by 1 base and J by 5 bases; unmatched bases: 9. The whole variable domain, filled in from reference TRBV7-2 and TRBJ2-5, reads GAGVSQSPSNKVTEKGKDVELRCDPISGHTALYWYRQSLGQGLEFLIYFQGNSAPDKSGLPSDRFSAERTGGSVSTLTIQRTQQEDSAVYLCASSLDRTGGRETQYFGPGTRLLVL.

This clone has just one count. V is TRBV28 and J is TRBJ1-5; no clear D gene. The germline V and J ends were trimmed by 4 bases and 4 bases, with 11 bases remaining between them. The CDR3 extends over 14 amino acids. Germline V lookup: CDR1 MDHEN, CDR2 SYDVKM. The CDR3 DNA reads TGTGCCAGCAGTTCACAGAGTCGGAATCAGCCCCAGCATTTT. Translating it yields CASSSQSRNQPQHF.

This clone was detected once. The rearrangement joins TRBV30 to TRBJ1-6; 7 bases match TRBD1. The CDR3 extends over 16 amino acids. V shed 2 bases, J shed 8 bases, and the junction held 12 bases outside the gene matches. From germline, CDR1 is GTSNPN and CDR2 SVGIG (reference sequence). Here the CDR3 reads CAWSLRPQGKDSPLHF. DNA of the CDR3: TGTGCCTGGAGTCTTCGCCCACAGGGGAAGGATTCACCCCTCCACTTT.

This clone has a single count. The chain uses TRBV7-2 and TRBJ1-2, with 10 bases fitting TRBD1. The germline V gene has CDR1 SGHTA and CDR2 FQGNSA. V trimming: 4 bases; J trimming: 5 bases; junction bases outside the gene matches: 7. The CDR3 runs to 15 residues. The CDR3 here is CASSSETGGAYGYTF. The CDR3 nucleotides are TGTGCCAGCAGCTCGGAGACAGGGGGCGCGTATGGCTACACCTTC.

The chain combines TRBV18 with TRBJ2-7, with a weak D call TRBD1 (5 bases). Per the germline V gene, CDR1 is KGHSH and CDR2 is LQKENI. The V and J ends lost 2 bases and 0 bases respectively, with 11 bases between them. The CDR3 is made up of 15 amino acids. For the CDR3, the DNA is TGTGCCAGCTCACCAGCGGACAAAAGCTCCTACGAGCAGTACTTC. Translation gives CASSPADKSSYEQYF.